The 12 T cell receptor beta chains reported below all come from one sample, sequenced in a study of control samples from healthy donors and cancer patients. The method was immunoSEQ multiplex PCR; TCRdb's version includes in-frame clones alone and lacks a portion of them. This table holds tens of thousands of clones, around 89% found once. Material for sequencing was blood. These receptors were collected from a woman in her seventies in good health.

The V gene is TRBV9, the J gene TRBJ2-3; D unresolved. The CDR3 spans 14 residues. Germline CDR1 and CDR2: SGDLS and YYNGEE. V gave up 0 bases and J gave up 2 bases, with 7 bases separating them. CDR3 sequence reads: CASSVGVLTDTQYF. For the CDR3, the DNA is TGTGCCAGCAGCGTAGGGGTCCTCACAGATACGCAGTATTTT.

The rearrangement links TRBV3-1 (or the pseudogene TRBV3-2) to TRBJ1-6; D is possibly TRBD1 (6 bases). With 0 bases removed from V and 10 bases from J, the gap between germline ends came to 10 bases. The CDR3 has 14 amino acids. Per germline, CDR1 LGHDT and CDR2 YNNKEL (reference sequence). CDR3 nucleotides: TGTGCCAGCAGCCAAGAAACAGGGAAATCACCCCTCCACTTT. It is translated as CASSQETGKSPLHF.

This chain links TRBV24-1 with TRBJ1-2; the D gene is possibly TRBD1 (6 bases). The germline CDR1 and CDR2 sequences are KGHDR and SFDVKD. The length of the CDR3 is 13 residues. V dropped 3 bases and J dropped 6 bases, with 10 bases sitting between them. The CDR3, as DNA: TGTGCCACCAGTGATGACAGGATCGATGGCTACACCTTC. Translation: CATSDDRIDGYTF.

This sequence joins TRBV15 and TRBJ1-2; a weak D match, TRBD1 (5 bases). This CDR3 is built from 16 residues. CDR1 and CDR2 (germline): LNHNV, YYDKDF (reference sequence). The ends were cut back, 5 bases at V and 3 bases at J, with 19 bases in the middle. CDR3 in amino acids: CATSPANVGRHYGYTF. Written as DNA, the CDR3 is TGTGCCACCAGCCCTGCCAACGTGGGGCGGCACTATGGCTACACCTTC. Full variable domain (outside the CDR3, taken from reference TRBV15 and TRBJ1-2): DAMVIQNPRYQVTQFGKPVTLSCSQTLNHNVMYWYQQKSSQAPKLLFHYYDKDFNNEADTPDNFQSRRPNTSFCFLDIRSPGLGDTAMYLCATSPANVGRHYGYTFGSGTRLTVV.

CDR3 sequence reads: CASSPKTDGYTF. The DNA for the CDR3 is TGTGCCAGCAGCCCTAAAACGGATGGCTACACCTTC. The chain carries TRBV7-2 and TRBJ1-2; D is unclear. Germline loops: CDR1 SGHTA, CDR2 FQGNSA. This CDR3 is 12 amino acids long. V gave up 5 bases and J gave up 6 bases, with 10 bases separating them.

The V call is TRBV29-1, the J call TRBJ2-7, with a weak D call TRBD1 (5 bases). CDR1 is SQVTM, CDR2 ANQGSEA, per germline. The CDR3 runs to 15 residues. Trimming took off 3 bases at V and 4 bases at J, with 19 bases between the two ends. The CDR3 reads CSVEAPRQGTYEQYF. In DNA form, the CDR3 reads TGCAGCGTTGAGGCCCCGCGGCAGGGTACTTACGAGCAGTACTTC.

This chain connects TRBV9 to TRBJ2-3, with D unclear. Germline loops: CDR1 SGDLS, CDR2 YYNGEE. Between the trimmed V and J ends, which lost 0 bases and 3 bases, there was a span of 14 bases. There are 16 residues in the CDR3. The CDR3 nucleotides read TGTGCCAGCAGCGTAGGGTCCAGCAGGTTTACAGATACGCAGTATTTT. Protein sequence: CASSVGSSRFTDTQYF.

The chain joins TRBV19 to TRBJ2-3; TRBD2 aligns across 11 bases. Trimming at V came to 3 bases and at J to 2 bases, leaving 19 bases not matched to a gene. CDR3 size: 21 residues. Germline V CDR1 and CDR2: LNHDA, SQIVND (reference sequence). CDR3 amino acids: CASSMRASSGGSPRATDTQYF. CDR3 nucleotide sequence: TGTGCCAGTAGTATGAGGGCCTCTAGCGGGGGGTCCCCGAGAGCCACAGATACGCAGTATTTT.

The V call is TRBV6-5, the J call TRBJ2-7; D gene ambiguous. V gave up 8 bases and J gave up 0 bases, with 8 bases separating them. Germline V gene data show CDR1 as MNHEY and CDR2 as SVGAGI. The CDR3 consists of 12 residues. Written as DNA, the CDR3 is TGTGCCAGCCGGGCTAGCTCCTACGAGCAGTACTTC. Protein product: CASRASSYEQYF.

The chain is built from TRBV19 and TRBJ2-6; TRBD1 matches 9 bases. The germline V gene encodes CDR1 LNHDA and CDR2 SQIVND (reference sequence). This CDR3 spans 18 amino acids. V was pared by 4 bases and J by 2 bases, with 9 bases of the junction left unmatched. CDR3: CASSTRDRVSTGANVLTF. CDR3 nucleotides: TGTGCCAGTAGTACCCGGGACAGGGTATCCACTGGGGCCAACGTCCTGACTTTC.

This chain uses TRBV4-1 with TRBJ2-3, with D perhaps TRBD2 (6 bases). Germline V gene lookup returns CDR1 MGHRA and CDR2 YSYEKL. V shed 4 bases and J shed 2 bases, with 10 bases lying between them. CDR3 length equals 14 residues. The CDR3 nucleotides read TGCGCCAGCAGCCTGGGACTCTACACAGATACGCAGTATTTT. This codes for CASSLGLYTDTQYF.

The J gene is TRBJ1-4, the V gene TRBV5-1, with D hard to call. The germline V gene has CDR1 SGHRS and CDR2 YFSETQ. The CDR3 consists of 11 residues. Trimming took off 2 bases at V and 14 bases at J, with 10 bases between the two ends. The CDR3 sequence is CASSLMAHLFF. CDR3 nucleotide sequence: TGCGCCAGCAGCTTAATGGCCCACCTGTTTTTT.